This T cell receptor (beta chain) was sequenced during a study of blood T cells in healthy people across ages. Germline-derived CDR1 and CDR2 are DFQATT and SNEGSKA (reference sequence). V gave up 6 bases and J gave up 2 bases, with 13 bases separating them. CDR3 size: 13 residues. This clonotype was observed many times. The use of a sample-barcoded 5' primer and a J-beta primer mix characterized a second PCR of roughly 6 to 11 cycles. TCRdb ran MiXCR on the 5' RACE reads and lists one entry per CDR3 protein. There are 700,000 or so distinct CDR3 sequences in the sample; roughly 20% occur only once, and roughly a fifth lies in the top ten.

The source is an older man in good health. This chain connects TRBV20-1 to TRBJ2-5; no clear D gene. The sequencing sample was made of blood. CDR3 DNA: TGCAGTGCCTTCCCTAATCTTCAAGAGACCCAGTACTTC. Its protein is CSAFPNLQETQYF.